Presented here are 18 T cell receptor beta chains from one specimen sequenced in a study of identifying expanded T cells in peripheral blood (dated by TCRdb to 2018 to 2020). Libraries were constructed by the immunoSEQ multiplex PCR assay. TCRdb retrieved this table from immuneACCESS and kept in-frame rearrangements only. Not all clones are present; in checked studies, unresolved V genes account for under half, and no reason is known for the remainder. In this sample the table shows around 99,000 clones, less than 90% of which occur a single time. The ten top clones hold more than 6.5% of the sample. Sequenced sample: blood. Receptors originate from a person between 18 and 75 years old in good health.

The genes are TRBV11-2 and TRBJ1-1; 8 bases map to TRBD1. V lost 3 bases to trimming and J lost 1 base; unmatched junction nucleotides: 1. Germline CDR1 reads SGHAT; CDR2 reads FQNNGV. The CDR3 has 14 amino acids. CDR3 sequence (DNA): TGTGCCAGCAGCTTCGACAGGGGGAACACTGAAGCTTTCTTT. It codes for CASSFDRGNTEAFF.

The genes are TRBV7-9 and TRBJ1-4; 7 bases are a match to TRBD1. Per germline, CDR1 SEHNR and CDR2 FQNEAQ (reference sequence). CDR3 length: 15 residues. After removal of 1 base from V and 8 bases from J, the junction contained 7 bases not matched to a gene. The CDR3 nucleotides are TGTGCCAGCAGCTTAGGACAGGGTGTGGAGGAAAAACTGTTTTTT. Encoded protein: CASSLGQGVEEKLFF. The entire variable domain, with the rest obtained from reference TRBV7-9 and TRBJ1-4, is as follows: DTGVSQNPRHKITKRGQNVTFRCDPISEHNRLYWYRQTLGQGPEFLTYFQNEAQLEKSRLLSDRFSAERPKGSFSTLEIQRTEQGDSAMYLCASSLGQGVEEKLFFGSGTQLSVL.

The chain combines TRBV19 with TRBJ2-5, with 8 bases matching TRBD2. V shed 6 bases, J shed 2 bases, and the junction held 8 bases outside the gene matches. The CDR3 runs to 15 residues. Germline values: CDR1 LNHDA, CDR2 SQIVND (reference sequence). The CDR3 reads CASRTTSGAQETQYF. The CDR3 bases are TGTGCCAGTAGGACTACTAGCGGAGCACAAGAGACCCAGTACTTC.

This clone has just one count. The chain links TRBV5-1 to TRBJ2-2; perhaps TRBD1 as D (5 bases). CDR3 length: 15 residues. Trimming removed 2 bases at V and 0 bases at J, with 8 bases between. CDR1 is SGHRS, CDR2 YFSETQ, per germline. CDR3 sequence: CASSFRTPNTGELFF. The CDR3 DNA is TGCGCCAGCAGCTTTAGGACACCGAACACCGGGGAGCTGTTTTTT.

V and J are TRBV14 and TRBJ2-1; D is uncertain. Germline V lookup: CDR1 SGHDN, CDR2 FVKESK. This CDR3 has 13 residues. The V end lost 2 bases, the J end lost 9 bases, and 11 bases lay between the germline ends. Here the CDR3 DNA reads TGTGCCAGCAGCCAATTCGGGCGAGGTGAGCAGTTCTTC. It yields the protein CASSQFGRGEQFF.

The rearrangement uses TRBV4-1 and TRBJ1-3; TRBD1 might be the D (6 bases). This CDR3 comprises 17 residues. The V gene's germline CDR1 is MGHRA and CDR2 YSYEKL. The V end was cut by 0 bases, the J end by 3 bases, with 15 bases between. CDR3 loop: CASSQEYGQNFGNTIYF. CDR3 DNA: TGCGCCAGCAGCCAAGAATACGGACAGAACTTTGGAAACACCATATATTTT.

The gene calls are TRBV18 and TRBJ2-7, with D uncertain. Looked up from germline, CDR1 is KGHSH and CDR2 is LQKENI. The CDR3 runs 13 residues. V lost 4 bases and J lost 3, with 10 bases in between. In DNA, the CDR3 is TGTGCCAGCTCACTTGCAGGCTACTACGAGCAGTACTTC. It specifies CASSLAGYYEQYF.

In its sample, this clone was seen a few times. In DNA, the CDR3 is TGTGCCAGCTCACCGACAGGGGGCAATGAGCAGTTCTTC. Translation gives CASSPTGGNEQFF. The V gene is TRBV18, the J gene TRBJ2-1, with 9 bases aligning to TRBD1. The V segment lost 3 bases and the J segment 6 bases; nucleotides outside the gene matches: 0. Germline CDR1 and CDR2: KGHSH and LQKENI. The CDR3 has 13 residues. Full variable domain (remainder filled in from reference TRBV18 and TRBJ2-1): NAGVMQNPRHLVRRRGQEARLRCSPMKGHSHVYWYRQLPEEGLKFMVYLQKENIIDESGMPKERFSAEFPKEGPSILRIQQVVRGDSAAYFCASSPTGGNEQFFGPGTRLTVL.

This clone showed up just once. The rearrangement joins TRBV4-3 to TRBJ2-7; D unclear. V lost 2 bases to trimming and J lost 2 bases, with 7 bases between them. This CDR3 spans 13 amino acids. Germline CDR1 is LGHNA and CDR2 is YSLEER. The CDR3 sequence is CASSQRVAYEQYF. DNA for the CDR3: TGCGCCAGCAGCCAAAGGGTGGCCTACGAGCAGTACTTC.

The chain couples TRBV21-1 to TRBJ2-7; the table's D call, TRBD2, has no DNA check behind it. TRBV21-1 is marked as a pseudogene. The CDR3 is 15 residues long. CDR3 nucleotide sequence: TGTGCCAGCAGCGACCTCTGGCGGAAACCCTACGAGCAGTACTTC. Its translation is CASSDLWRKPYEQYF.

This chain links TRBV28 with TRBJ1-4; 7 bases are shared with TRBD1. The CDR3 has 14 amino acids. Germline V CDR1 and CDR2: MDHEN, SYDVKM. The trim removed 5 bases at V and 2 bases at J, leaving 2 bases unmatched. The CDR3 DNA reads TGTGCCAGCAGTCTGGGACAGACTAATGAAAAACTGTTTTTT. It translates to CASSLGQTNEKLFF.

The genes are TRBV11-2 and TRBJ2-2; D unclear. CDR1 and CDR2 (germline): SGHAT, FQNNGV. V gave up 2 bases and J gave up 1 base, with 5 bases separating them. This CDR3 has 14 residues. CDR3 in amino acids: CASSLHMNTGELFF. In DNA form, the CDR3 reads TGTGCCAGCAGCTTACACATGAACACCGGGGAGCTGTTTTTT.

The chain links TRBV28 to TRBJ2-1; 13 nucleotides align to TRBD2. Germline lookup yields CDR1 MDHEN and CDR2 SYDVKM. With V trimmed by 6 bases and J by 8 bases, 13 bases remained unmatched. This CDR3 comprises 17 residues. CDR3 loop: CASRGTSGTPLRDEQFF. The CDR3 DNA reads TGTGCCAGCAGGGGGACTAGCGGGACGCCCCTGAGGGATGAGCAGTTCTTC.

The CDR3 DNA reads TGTGCCAGTACCCTCCGGGACGGTACCTACGAGCAGTACTTC. As protein: CASTLRDGTYEQYF. The chain is built from TRBV19 and TRBJ2-7; D assignment may be TRBD1 or TRBD2 (5 bases each). CDR3 length equals 14 residues. Trimming took 7 bases from V and 2 from J, leaving 15 bases between them. From germline, CDR1 is LNHDA and CDR2 SQIVND (reference sequence).

This sequence joins TRBV7-9 and TRBJ2-5, with TRBD2 as a possible D gene (5 bases). The V end was cut by 3 bases, the J end by 4 bases, with 9 bases between. Per the germline V gene, CDR1 is SEHNR and CDR2 is FQNEAQ (reference sequence). The CDR3 loop spans 13 amino acids. The CDR3 is CASSFGGRETQYF. The DNA of the CDR3 is TGTGCCAGCAGCTTCGGAGGCCGAGAGACCCAGTACTTC.

J is TRBJ2-1 and V is TRBV5-1; a weak D match, TRBD1 (5 bases). Looked up from germline, CDR1 is SGHRS and CDR2 is YFSETQ. The CDR3 runs to 15 residues. V dropped 4 bases and J dropped 6 bases, with 17 bases sitting between them. CDR3 DNA: TGCGCCAGCAGCCCGTGGGCAGTCCAGGGCAATGAGCAGTTCTTC. Protein: CASSPWAVQGNEQFF.

The V call is TRBV5-1, the J call TRBJ2-1; D gene uncertain. V lost 0 bases and J lost 3, with 13 bases in between. CDR1 SGHRS and CDR2 YFSETQ come from the germline V gene. The CDR3 loop spans 16 amino acids. This chain's CDR3 is CASSLDQVASYNEQFF. CDR3 bases: TGCGCCAGCAGCTTGGATCAGGTCGCGAGCTACAATGAGCAGTTCTTC.

The chain is built from TRBV28 and TRBJ1-2, with 9 nucleotides matching TRBD1. Per the germline V gene, CDR1 is MDHEN and CDR2 is SYDVKM. The ends lost 10 bases at V and 2 bases at J; junction bases unmatched: 5. The CDR3 extends over 13 amino acids. CDR3 nucleotides: TGTGCCACCCCCGGGACAGGGAACTATGGCTACACCTTC. Protein sequence: CATPGTGNYGYTF.